This T cell receptor beta chain stems from a study of blood T cell repertoires in COVID-19. Trimming shortened V by 0 bases and J by 4 bases, and 7 bases separated the two germline ends. The germline CDR1 and CDR2 sequences are MGHRA and YSYEKL. The CDR3 contains 13 residues. Grouping used clinical history reported by participants in a survey and questionnaire. Study processing details: Amplification with reference gene primers provided the estimates of nucleated cell counts. Sequenced by immunoSEQ multiplex PCR; TCRdb stores in-frame clones only, minus some. V and J calls and clone size follow that table, whereas D and trimming were derived from the DNA. The sample has some 170,000 clones; roughly 84% are singletons. This clone was seen only a few times.

The sample was PBMCs or T cells enriched from blood (not recorded which). This sequence joins TRBV4-1 and TRBJ2-7; weak D call: TRBD1 (5 bases). This sequence originates from a human donor with acute COVID-19. The donor label of this sample is uncertain. The CDR3 coding sequence is TGCGCCAGCAGCCAAGATTCAGGGTACGAGCAGTACTTC. Translating gives CASSQDSGYEQYF.